This T cell receptor (beta chain) originates from a study of blood T cell repertoires in COVID-19. The overall study: Sites across the United States, Italy and Spain contributed samples from acute and convalescent COVID-19.

This clone appeared a single time. Original processing notes: Scientists estimated how many nucleated cells there were by amplifying reference gene primers. Data came from immunoSEQ multiplex PCR; TCRdb stores just in-frame clones and leaves some out. That table is the source of V, J and clone size, and D and trimming were worked out from the DNA. The data contain fewer than 25,000 clones, approximately 90% of them singletons. Germline lookup yields CDR1 MNHEY and CDR2 SVGAGI. The CDR3 has 15 amino acids. The V segment lost 5 bases and the J segment 4 bases; nucleotides outside the gene matches: 5. The sequencing sample was made of peripheral blood. The chain is built from TRBV6-5 and TRBJ1-3; TRBD1 matches at 10 bases. The receptor comes from an elderly woman with active COVID-19. The CDR3 loop is CASSRQGAGGNTIYF. The DNA for the CDR3 is TGTGCCAGCAGTCGACAGGGGGCGGGAGGAAACACCATATATTTT.